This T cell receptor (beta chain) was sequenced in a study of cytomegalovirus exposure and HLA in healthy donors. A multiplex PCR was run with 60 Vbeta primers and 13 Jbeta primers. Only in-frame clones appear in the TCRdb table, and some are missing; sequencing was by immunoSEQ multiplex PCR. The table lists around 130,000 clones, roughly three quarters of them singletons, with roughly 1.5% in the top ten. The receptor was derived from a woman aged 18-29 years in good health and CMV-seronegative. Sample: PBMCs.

The CDR3, as DNA: TGTGCCAGCGGAGGACAGCGGAAAGAAAAACTGTTTTTT. It encodes CASGGQRKEKLFF. The chain combines TRBV6-5 with TRBJ1-4; D may be TRBD1 (6 bases). With 8 bases removed from V and 8 bases from J, the gap between germline ends came to 15 bases. The CDR3 has 13 residues. Germline CDR1 MNHEY, CDR2 SVGAGI.